The rows below give T cell receptor beta chains drawn from one sample of a study of blood T cell repertoires in COVID-19. The assay was immunoSEQ multiplex PCR, and TCRdb's table has in-frame clones only and misses some. The sample carries roughly 42,000 clones, about 85% recorded once. Specimen: peripheral blood. The receptor set was obtained from a woman aged 70 to 79 in a cohort sampled during active COVID-19. Both conserved end residues are trimmed from each CDR3.

V	J	CDR3
TRBV30	TRBJ1-1	AWSGDRYGNTEAF
TRBV28	TRBJ2-3	ASRGGQAFSDTQY
TRBV7-2	TRBJ1-3	ASSLEGTGGMSTIY
TRBV19	TRBJ1-2	ATMGQGASNYGYT
TRBV28	TRBJ1-1	ASSLNMNTEAF
TRBV4-3	TRBJ1-6	ASSQDWSSYNSPLH
TRBV6-2/TRBV6-3	TRBJ1-2	ASSSGTGGSFAYGYT
TRBV19	TRBJ2-7	ASSRTDRGPPRY
TRBV27	TRBJ2-7	ASMGLAGDYEQY
TRBV2	TRBJ2-2	ASKAGGGTGELF
TRBV7-7	TRBJ1-4	ASSPRGGTATTTNEKLF
TRBV5-1	TRBJ2-1	ASSLDLAGGWGEQF
TRBV28	TRBJ1-3	ASSLFGQGRDTIY
TRBV24-1	TRBJ1-5	ATSPEEGPKRSNQPQH
TRBV3-1/TRBV3-2	TRBJ2-1	ASSQASGEQF
TRBV7-2	TRBJ1-1	ASSFPWAGREAF
TRBV24-1	TRBJ2-1	ATAGSYNEQF
TRBV7-2	TRBJ1-1	ASSDNPDRAGGAF
TRBV6-6	TRBJ2-1	ASSNQVAAYNEQF
TRBV7-2	TRBJ1-2	ASSRDRGDYGYT
TRBV4-1	TRBJ1-5	ASSQSNQPQH
TRBV6-1	TRBJ1-5	ASSEITADQPQH
TRBV11-2	TRBJ1-1	ASSFGQGAVTEAF
TRBV5-4	TRBJ2-2	ASSIFGVDGELF
TRBV10-3	TRBJ2-3	AISVGDYGTDTQY
TRBV6-1	TRBJ2-2	ASSDRVWDTGELF
TRBV28	TRBJ1-1	ASRPPRHANTEAF
TRBV19	TRBJ2-7	ASSISGTGGDEQY
TRBV6-2/TRBV6-3	TRBJ2-3	ASSYPGVAGIPGGTDTQY
TRBV6-2/TRBV6-3	TRBJ2-3	ASSDTVDTQY
TRBV5-8	TRBJ2-7	ASSLVGLTYEQY
TRBV30	TRBJ1-1	AWSVGGDDF
TRBV3-1/TRBV3-2	TRBJ2-7	ASSPGTGALYEQY
TRBV7-9	TRBJ2-7	ASSLMAAEQY
TRBV6-5	TRBJ2-7	ASSLGRGSEQY
TRBV6-5	TRBJ1-1	ASSLTLQGGGTEAF
TRBV30	TRBJ1-5	AWSIQNNQPQH
TRBV19	TRBJ2-7	ATRRGGAEAYEQY
TRBV7-9	TRBJ1-4	ASSLLAEKLF